This T cell receptor (beta chain) was retrieved from a study of blood T cell repertoires in COVID-19. Study-wide background: Collection of acute and convalescent COVID-19 samples took place in the United States, Italy and Spain. The analysed material was cDNA or gDNA that came from T cells, B-cell-depleted T cells, or PBMCs.

V gave up 3 bases and J gave up 6 bases, with 14 bases separating them. Germline CDR1 is KGHDR and CDR2 is SFDVKD. This CDR3 has 15 amino acids. In the original processing: Reference gene primers were amplified, and this amplification served to estimate nucleated cell counts. Libraries were prepared by immunoSEQ multiplex PCR; TCRdb keeps only in-frame clonotypes and omits some of them. V and J calls and clone size are as listed in that table; D and trimming were resolved from the DNA. The sample lists just over 150,000 clones; approximately 92% were seen once. The receptor's source is a woman aged 50 to 60 with acute or convalescent COVID-19. The chain is built from TRBV24-1 and TRBJ2-1; D possibly corresponds to TRBD1 (6 bases). The sample taken for sequencing was peripheral blood. Here the CDR3 reads CATSDRVTGGNEQFF. The DNA for the CDR3 is TGTGCCACCAGTGATAGAGTGACAGGCGGCAATGAGCAGTTCTTC.